This T cell receptor beta chain came from a study of shared clonotypes between healthy human individuals. V was clipped by 2 bases and J by 3 bases, with 8 bases between them. This CDR3 spans 13 amino acids. In germline, CDR1 is WNHNN, CDR2 SYGVQD (reference sequence). Only CD45RO-negative cells positively selected for CCR7 counted as naive CD8 cells, so terminally differentiated effector memory CD45RA+ cells were excluded. Roughly 200 ng DNA, 25,000 to 30,000 T cell genomes, went into each sorted-subset replicate PCR. The data were produced by immunoSEQ multiplex PCR, yet TCRdb's version contains in-frame clones alone and is incomplete. The repertoire consists of over 2 million clones, with roughly 95% occurring once and the leading ten covering around 1.1%.

Sequencing input: naive CD8+ T cells sorted from blood. This TCR was recovered from a young man in good health. The chain has TRBV10-1 and TRBJ2-7; no clear D. The CDR3, as DNA: TGCGCCAGCAGTGAGGGGTATGGCTACGAGCAGTACTTC. Translated: CASSEGYGYEQYF.